The rows below give T cell receptor beta chains drawn from one sample of a study of CD8 T cells in Susac syndrome. TCRdb fed the immunoSEQ multiplex PCR reads into MiXCR, producing one record per CDR3 protein. This table has about 210,000 distinct CDR3 sequences, roughly 94% appearing once. The sequenced material came from CD4+ T cells from PBMCs. These receptors were obtained from a human donor with multiple sclerosis. Both conserved end residues are part of each CDR3. D genes are given only for firm matches. Clone size is stated in some rows and not others, as once, few, many or a class when expanded.

abundance	d_gene	len	v_gene	j_gene	CDR3nt	CDR3aa
.	.	13	TRBV30	TRBJ1-3	TGTGCCTGGAGCGGAACCTCTGGAAACACCATATATTTT	CAWSGTSGNTIYF
.	TRBD2	16	TRBV3-1	TRBJ2-3	TGTGCCAGCAGCCCAACCCTAGCGGGGGGGCGTGATACGCAGTATTTT	CASSPTLAGGRDTQYF
.	.	15	TRBV7-2	TRBJ1-1	TGTGCCAGCAAATCGTTTCCAGGGGACGTCACTGAAGCTTTCTTT	CASKSFPGDVTEAFF
.	.	14	TRBV4-1	TRBJ2-3	TGCGCCAGCAGCCTAGCGGAAAGCACAGATACGCAGTATTTT	CASSLAESTDTQYF
once	.	13	TRBV29-1	TRBJ1-4	TGCAGCGTCCAGGGTGCAACTAATGAAAAACTGTTTTTT	CSVQGATNEKLFF
.	TRBD2	17	TRBV3-1	TRBJ2-1	TGTGCCAGCAGGCATTTGTCCGGCGGGGGGCCCTACAATGAGCAGTTCTTC	CASRHLSGGGPYNEQFF
.	.	14	TRBV30	TRBJ2-2	TGTGCCTGGAGTTCCTATCTCGGGGCCGGGGAGCTGTTTTTT	CAWSSYLGAGELFF
.	TRBD1	13	TRBV5-4	TRBJ1-1	TGTGCCAGCAGCCCGCAGGGGGCAACTGAAGCTTTCTTT	CASSPQGATEAFF
.	.	12	TRBV9	TRBJ2-4	TGTGCCAGCAGCACCTCCCTAGGCATTCAGTACTTC	CASSTSLGIQYF
.	.	16	TRBV30	TRBJ2-5	TGTGCCTGGAGTGTCCAACCCGGGGGGCTCCGCGAGACCCAGTACTTC	CAWSVQPGGLRETQYF
.	.	13	TRBV29-1	TRBJ2-3	TGCAGCGCCCCGGACAGATTCACAGATACGCAGTATTTT	CSAPDRFTDTQYF
once	TRBD1	16	TRBV7-2	TRBJ1-1	TGTGCCAGCAGCTTCCACCGGACAGGGATGAACACTGAAGCTTTCTTT	CASSFHRTGMNTEAFF
.	TRBD1	16	TRBV4-1	TRBJ2-7	TGCGCCAGCAGCCAAGCTGGACAGGGGGGACTCTACGAGCAGTACTTC	CASSQAGQGGLYEQYF
.	.	14	TRBV20-1	TRBJ2-3	TGCAGTGCTAAAGGGCCACTAGCAGCAGATACGCAGTATTTT	CSAKGPLAADTQYF
.	.	13	TRBV2	TRBJ1-5	TGTGCCAGCAAGGAACACAACAATCAGCCCCAGCATTTT	CASKEHNNQPQHF
.	.	13	TRBV3-1	TRBJ1-2	TGTGCCAGCAGCCAAGGTTTCCGGAGCGGCTACACCTTC	CASSQGFRSGYTF
.	.	13	TRBV6-1	TRBJ2-5	TGTGCCAGCAGTGAAGTCCCACAGGAGACCCAGTACTTC	CASSEVPQETQYF
.	.	14	TRBV25-1	TRBJ1-1	TGTGCCAGCAGCCCCGACGGCAGGGCGTTTGAAGCTTTCTTT	CASSPDGRAFEAFF
.	.	16	TRBV6-1	TRBJ2-7	TGTGCCAGCAGCCGACCCCCGGGGGTCACTCACTCGGGGCAGTACTTC	CASSRPPGVTHSGQYF
.	.	16	TRBV4-2	TRBJ1-5	TGTGCCAGCAGCCAAGAACAGTCTAATAGCAATCAGCCCCAGCATTTT	CASSQEQSNSNQPQHF
.	.	15	TRBV9	TRBJ2-1	TGTGCCAGCAGCGTAGAGGTAGGAGGCTACAATGAGCAGTTCTTC	CASSVEVGGYNEQFF
.	.	16	TRBV12-3/TRBV12-4	TRBJ2-5	TGTGCCAGCAGTTCTAGAGGGGGGGGATCTTGGGAGACCCAGTACTTC	CASSSRGGGSWETQYF
.	.	13	TRBV25-1	TRBJ2-3	TGTGCCAGCAGCCGGGGGGCCCCAGATACGCAGTATTTT	CASSRGAPDTQYF
.	TRBD1	13	TRBV19	TRBJ1-2	TGTGCCAGTTACCGGGACAGCTACTATGGCTACACCTTC	CASYRDSYYGYTF
.	.	12	TRBV10-2	TRBJ1-6	TGCGCCAGCAGTGACCCCCCCCGAGACCTCCACTTT	CASSDPPRDLHF
.	TRBD2	14	TRBV3-1	TRBJ2-1	TGTGCCAGCTCTGGGGGACTAGGTCCAAATGAGCAGTTCTTC	CASSGGLGPNEQFF
.	.	14	TRBV30	TRBJ2-3	TGTGCCTGGAGTCTTCGGGGCACCACAGATACGCAGTATTTT	CAWSLRGTTDTQYF
once	.	15	TRBV6-4	TRBJ1-1	TGTGCCAGCAGTCAAGCCTGGGGGTATGGCACTGAAGCTTTCTTT	CASSQAWGYGTEAFF
.	.	15	TRBV5-1	TRBJ1-1	TGCGCCAGCAGCCCGACTACAGGGATGGGGACTGAAGCTTTCTTT	CASSPTTGMGTEAFF
.	TRBD2	15	TRBV15	TRBJ2-1	TGTGCCACCGCGGGGGGAAGCGGGGCCTACAATGAGCAGTTCTTC	CATAGGSGAYNEQFF
.	.	15	TRBV11-2	TRBJ2-7	TGTGCCAGCAGCGAACTCGGGGCGAGTTCTCTGGAGCAGTACTTC	CASSELGASSLEQYF
.	TRBD1	13	TRBV25-1	TRBJ1-2	TGTGCCAGCAGTACACAGGGGGCGCAAGGCTACACCTTC	CASSTQGAQGYTF
.	TRBD2	14	TRBV20-1	TRBJ2-1	TGCAGTGCTAGTATGCAGCGGGGGTACAATGAGCAGTTCTTC	CSASMQRGYNEQFF
.	TRBD2	15	TRBV10-3	TRBJ2-1	TGTGCCATCAGGGCTAGCGGGGGGAATTACAATGAGCAGTTCTTC	CAIRASGGNYNEQFF
once	.	12	TRBV20-1	TRBJ2-5	TGCAGTGCTAGAGAGAATGTGGAGACCCAGTACTTC	CSARENVETQYF
once	.	14	TRBV12-3/TRBV12-4	TRBJ2-1	TGTGCCAGCAGTTTAACTCGATCGGTGAATGAGCAGTTCTTC	CASSLTRSVNEQFF
.	.	13	TRBV20-1	TRBJ1-1	TGCAGTGCTAGGTATCGGCCGAACACTGAAGCTTTCTTT	CSARYRPNTEAFF
.	TRBD2	15	TRBV20-1	TRBJ2-5	TGCAGTGCTAGTCGGCTAGCGGGGGCCCAAGAGACCCAGTACTTC	CSASRLAGAQETQYF
.	.	14	TRBV7-9	TRBJ1-5	TGTGCCAGCAGTAGGGGGAATGATGATCAGCCCCAGCATTTT	CASSRGNDDQPQHF
.	.	14	TRBV15	TRBJ1-1	TGTGCCACCAGCCCAGGACTATTGAACACTGAAGCTTTCTTT	CATSPGLLNTEAFF